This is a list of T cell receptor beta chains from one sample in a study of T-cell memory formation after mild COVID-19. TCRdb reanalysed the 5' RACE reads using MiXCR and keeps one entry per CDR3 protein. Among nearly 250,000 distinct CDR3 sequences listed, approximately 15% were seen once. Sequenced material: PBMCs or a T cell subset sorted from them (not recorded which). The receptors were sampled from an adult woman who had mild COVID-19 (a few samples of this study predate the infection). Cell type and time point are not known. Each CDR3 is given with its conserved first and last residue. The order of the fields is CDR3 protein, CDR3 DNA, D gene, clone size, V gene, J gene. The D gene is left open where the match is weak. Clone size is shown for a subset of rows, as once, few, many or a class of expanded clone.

CASRQETGALGGEQYF	TGTGCCAGCAGACAAGAGACAGGGGCCCTCGGAGGGGAGCAGTACTTC	TRBD1	NA	TRBV12-3/TRBV12-4	TRBJ2-7
CATSGAGGNQPQHF	TGTGCCACCAGTGGCGCAGGGGGCAACCAGCCCCAGCATTTT	TRBD1	NA	TRBV24-1	TRBJ1-5
CASRGTEAFF	TGTGCCAGCCGGGGCACTGAAGCTTTCTTT	NA	NA	TRBV6-1	TRBJ1-1
CASSLTGTGPSSYEQYF	TGTGCCAGCAGCTTAACAGGGACAGGGCCCTCCTCCTACGAGCAGTACTTC	TRBD1	NA	TRBV7-2	TRBJ2-7
CASSYVAGLTDTQYF	TGCGCCAGCAGCTACGTAGCGGGGCTCACAGATACGCAGTATTTT	TRBD2	NA	TRBV5-1	TRBJ2-3
CASSLVGRSYNEQFF	TGTGCCAGCAGCTTAGTGGGGCGCTCCTACAATGAGCAGTTCTTC	NA	few	TRBV13	TRBJ2-1
CASSFSGAEQYF	TGTGCCAGCAGTTTTAGCGGAGCCGAGCAGTACTTC	NA	NA	TRBV12-3/TRBV12-4	TRBJ2-7
CASSYGQGASGRAYNEQFF	TGTGCCAGCAGTTACGGACAGGGGGCTAGCGGGAGGGCCTACAATGAGCAGTTCTTC	NA	many	TRBV6-6	TRBJ2-1
CASSLGRVTEAFF	TGTGCCAGCAGTTTGGGCAGAGTCACTGAAGCTTTCTTT	NA	many	TRBV12-3/TRBV12-4	TRBJ1-1
CATSSGTGGRETQYF	TGTGCCACCAGCTCCGGGACAGGGGGCCGCGAGACCCAGTACTTC	TRBD1	few	TRBV24-1	TRBJ2-5
CATSNTRWNTGELFF	TGTGCCACTTCTAATACGCGCTGGAACACCGGGGAGCTGTTTTTT	NA	few	TRBV24-1	TRBJ2-2
CASSVARLLWTHTGELFF	TGTGCCAGCAGCGTAGCACGGCTCCTCTGGACCCACACCGGGGAGCTGTTTTTT	NA	NA	TRBV9	TRBJ2-2